This T cell receptor beta chain was profiled in a study of graft-versus-host responses after intestinal transplantation. Study as a whole: Transplant recipients had multivisceral, liver-intestinal, or isolated intestinal grafts. Recipients uniformly received anti-thymocyte globulin induction, followed by tacrolimus and steroids for approximately 3 years. Study outcomes and limitations: GvH clones appeared in recipient marrow, some first in ileum or blood.

The CDR3 loop spans 15 amino acids. V lost 4 bases to trimming and J lost 6 bases; unmatched junction nucleotides: 7. Germline loops: CDR1 MDHEN, CDR2 SYDVKM. In the case of this clone: Its antigen is undetermined.

Profiled with immunoSEQ multiplex PCR; TCRdb holds only in-frame clones, not every one. The sample includes about 86,000 clones, about 85% of them seen just once. The chain joins TRBV28 to TRBJ1-5; TRBD1 agrees at 9 bases. The sample was unstimulated CD4+ T cells sorted from spleen or lymph node cells, taken before transplant. The TCR comes from a human donor who was the organ donor for an intestinal transplant. For the CDR3, the DNA is TGTGCCAGCAGTTCCCCCGGGACAGGGTTTCAGCCCCAGCATTTT. This sequence encodes CASSSPGTGFQPQHF.